Shown below are 17 T cell receptor beta chains from a single sample sequenced in a study of T-cell reconstitution after alpha-beta-depleted transplantation in children. Unique molecular identifiers were used in preparing the TCRbeta library. TCRdb used MiXCR to reprocess the PCR reads, holding one entry per CDR3 protein. The sample lists about 980,000 distinct CDR3 sequences, around 30% occurring once. Sequencing was performed on PBMCs, mostly from graft donor cells, taken 360 days after TCRalphabeta/CD19-depleted stem cell transplant. The receptors stem from a boy in the first two years of life who had a stem cell transplant for SCID, so the T cells may come from the graft donor.

The V and J genes are TRBV5-1 and TRBJ2-2; D not resolved. V lost 1 base to trimming and J lost 5 bases, with 9 bases between them. Germline V gene data show CDR1 as SGHRS and CDR2 as YFSETQ. The CDR3 runs 14 residues. The CDR3 region is CASSLLVQTGELFF. CDR3 DNA sequence: TGCGCCAGCAGCTTGCTAGTTCAGACCGGGGAGCTGTTTTTT.

The V gene is TRBV12-3 or TRBV12-4, the J gene TRBJ2-2; TRBD2 might be the D (6 bases). With 10 bases removed from V and 4 bases from J, the gap between germline ends came to 10 bases. CDR3 length: 12 amino acids. For the CDR3, the DNA is TGTGCCACGGGGGTGAGCACCGGGGAGCTGTTTTTT. The encoded protein is CATGVSTGELFF.

CDR3: CASSETTGYSGEAFF. The CDR3 DNA sequence: TGTGCCAGCAGTGAAACGACAGGGTATTCGGGTGAAGCTTTCTTT. This rearrangement joins TRBV2 to TRBJ1-1; 7 bases agree with TRBD1. CDR1 SNHLY and CDR2 FYNNEI come from the germline V gene. The V gene end was trimmed by 2 bases and the J gene end by 7 bases; junction bases not matched to a gene: 10. This CDR3 region has 15 residues.

This clonotype was counted only a few times. The chain uses TRBV6-1 and TRBJ1-2; a weak D match, TRBD1 (5 bases). Germline lookup yields CDR1 MNHNS and CDR2 SASEGT. The CDR3 is 14 amino acids. Trimming shortened V by 3 bases and J by 5 bases, and 13 bases separated the two germline ends. CDR3 sequence reads: CASSEPGTKYGYTF. In DNA form, the CDR3 reads TGTGCCAGCAGTGAGCCCGGGACGAAGTATGGCTACACCTTC.

The chain has TRBV5-4 and TRBJ2-2; perhaps TRBD1 as D (5 bases). The germline V and J ends were trimmed by 0 bases and 2 bases, with 11 bases remaining between them. The CDR3 is 16 amino acids. Germline lookup yields CDR1 SGHNT and CDR2 YYREEE (reference sequence). CDR3 sequence reads: CASSLEGAPNTGELFF. CDR3 nucleotide sequence: TGTGCCAGCAGCTTGGAAGGGGCCCCAAACACCGGGGAGCTGTTTTTT.

The CDR3 nucleotides are TGTGCCAGCGGTCCGGGTCGGATTATGACTGAAGCTTTCTTT. It translates to CASGPGRIMTEAFF. The V call is TRBV27, the J call TRBJ1-1; D not resolved. CDR3 length: 14 amino acids. Trimming removed 8 bases from V and 5 bases from J, with 18 bases in between. The germline V gene has CDR1 MNHEY and CDR2 SMNVEV (reference sequence).

The chain joins TRBV5-1 to TRBJ2-1, with D tentatively TRBD1 or TRBD2 (5 bases each). This CDR3 has 15 residues. CDR1 SGHRS and CDR2 YFSETQ come from the germline V gene. Trimming shortened V by 3 bases and J by 3 bases, and 13 bases separated the two germline ends. CDR3 coding DNA: TGCGCCAGCAGCTCTGGGGGACCCCGCTACAATGAGCAGTTCTTC. It translates to CASSSGGPRYNEQFF.

This chain connects TRBV2 to TRBJ1-2; a weak D match, TRBD1 (6 bases). Trimming took 10 bases from V and 0 from J, leaving 18 bases between them. Germline assignment: CDR1 SNHLY and CDR2 FYNNEI. This CDR3 region has 15 residues. CDR3 in DNA: TGTGCCACGAGCAGGGGATCATTTACTAACTATGGCTACACCTTC. Protein: CATSRGSFTNYGYTF.

The V and J genes are TRBV28 and TRBJ2-5; D is ambiguous. Germline lookup yields CDR1 MDHEN and CDR2 SYDVKM. The CDR3 has 12 amino acids. V was pared by 10 bases and J by 6 bases, with 15 bases between. The CDR3 nucleotides read TGTGCCACCTCGACGGCCGGTAAGACCCAGTACTTC. It specifies CATSTAGKTQYF.

The CDR3 region has the DNA TGCGCCAGCAGCTTGGTAGCGGGGGCACGGTCGGGCGAGCAGTACTTC. Its translation: CASSLVAGARSGEQYF. The chain uses TRBV5-1 and TRBJ2-7; 9 nucleotides agree with TRBD2. Germline CDR1 SGHRS, CDR2 YFSETQ. CDR3 size: 16 residues. V shed 0 bases and J 6 bases; nucleotides not matched to a gene: 10.

This clonotype was seen a few times. The chain is built from TRBV24-1 and TRBJ2-1, with D tentatively TRBD2 (6 bases). This CDR3 contains 16 residues. Germline V lookup: CDR1 KGHDR, CDR2 SFDVKD. V was clipped by 3 bases and J by 5 bases, with 16 bases between them. The CDR3 region is CATSDGRRGADNEQFF. The CDR3 DNA reads TGTGCCACCAGTGATGGGCGGAGGGGTGCGGACAATGAGCAGTTCTTC.

In this sample, this clonotype turned up a few times. The V call is TRBV12-3 or TRBV12-4, the J call TRBJ2-3; no reliable D call. V lost 6 bases and J 3 bases, leaving 10 bases between the germline ends. This CDR3 contains 13 residues. The CDR3 nucleotides read TGTGCCAGCAGCCCTTTGGATACAGATACGCAGTATTTT. Its translation: CASSPLDTDTQYF.

CDR3 protein: CASSLIGAGANVLTF. CDR3 coding DNA: TGTGCCAGCAGCCTTATAGGCGCTGGGGCCAACGTCCTGACTTTC. The genes are TRBV7-9 and TRBJ2-6; D is unresolved. Germline V CDR1 and CDR2: SEHNR, FQNEAQ (reference sequence). This CDR3 has 15 residues. V was trimmed by 5 bases and J by 2 bases, leaving 10 bases between them.

The chain employs TRBV28 and TRBJ2-7; tentatively, D is TRBD1 (5 bases). This CDR3 spans 15 amino acids. The ends were cut back, 8 bases at V and 2 bases at J, with 19 bases in the middle. Germline loops: CDR1 MDHEN, CDR2 SYDVKM. CDR3 sequence: CASRLGQGWTYEQYF. The CDR3 region has the DNA TGTGCCAGCCGCCTGGGGCAGGGTTGGACCTACGAGCAGTACTTC.

This clonotype turned up a few times. The chain uses TRBV11-2 and TRBJ2-3; D perhaps matches TRBD2 (6 bases). This CDR3 spans 13 amino acids. Trimming took off 5 bases at V and 2 bases at J, with 8 bases between the two ends. The germline gives CDR1 SGHAT, CDR2 FQNNGV. CDR3 loop: CASSKDYTDTQYF. The CDR3 bases are TGTGCCAGCAGCAAGGACTACACAGATACGCAGTATTTT.

The CDR3 here is CASSFRTSGGARDTQYF. CDR3 DNA: TGTGCCAGCAGCTTCCGGACTAGCGGGGGGGCCCGCGATACGCAGTATTTT. The V gene is TRBV12-3 or TRBV12-4, the J gene TRBJ2-3; TRBD2 agrees at 15 bases. Trimming cost V 6 bases and J 6 bases; bases outside gene matches: 10. The CDR3 is 17 residues long.

This clonotype occurred a few times. The V gene is TRBV6-6, the J gene TRBJ1-5; D unresolved. CDR1 MNHNY and CDR2 SVGAGI come from the germline V gene (reference sequence). This CDR3 is 13 amino acids long. V was cut by 2 bases and J by 0 bases, with 2 bases left in between. DNA of the CDR3: TGTGCCAGCAGTTACAATAGCAATCAGCCCCAGCATTTT. Protein sequence: CASSYNSNQPQHF.